This entry lists 9 T cell receptor beta chains sequenced from one sample in a study of blood T cells in healthy people across ages. A sample-barcoded 5' primer and a J-beta primer mix were used in a second PCR of about 7 to 12 cycles. TCRdb independently ran MiXCR on the 5' RACE reads; one entry per CDR3 protein. The sample lists roughly 1,500,000 distinct CDR3 sequences; about 31% were seen once. What was sequenced was blood. These receptors were obtained from a woman aged 30 to 39 in good health.

This clonotype has just a few counts. This chain connects TRBV7-6 to TRBJ1-2; the D is unclear. Deletions cut 7 bases from V and 5 bases from J, with 14 bases between. The V gene's germline CDR1 is SGHVS and CDR2 FNYEAQ. The CDR3 loop spans 13 amino acids. CDR3: CASTPGMGYGYTF. In nucleotides, the CDR3 is TGTGCCAGCACTCCGGGGATGGGGTATGGCTACACCTTC. Full variable domain (remainder filled in from reference TRBV7-6 and TRBJ1-2): GAGVSQSPRYKVTKRGQDVALRCDPISGHVSLYWYRQALGQGPEFLTYFNYEAQQDKSGLPNDRFSAERPEGSISTLTIQRTEQRDSAMYRCASTPGMGYGYTFGSGTRLTVV.

This chain links TRBV6-6 with TRBJ2-3, with 8 nucleotides matching TRBD2. The germline gives CDR1 MNHNY, CDR2 SVGAGI (reference sequence). CDR3 length: 16 residues. The ends lost 5 bases at V and 5 bases at J; junction bases unmatched: 12. The CDR3 protein is CASSLTSAFRGDTQYF. CDR3 DNA sequence: TGTGCCAGCAGTCTGACTAGCGCGTTCAGGGGAGATACGCAGTATTTT.

This clonotype was counted ten times or more. The chain employs TRBV20-1 and TRBJ2-7, with D perhaps matching TRBD1 (6 bases). Germline CDR1 DFQATT, CDR2 SNEGSKA (reference sequence). With 0 bases removed from V and 0 bases from J, the gap between germline ends came to 12 bases. This CDR3 is built from 15 residues. CDR3 protein: CSARETGTFSYEQYF. The CDR3 DNA follows: TGCAGTGCTAGAGAGACCGGGACATTCTCCTACGAGCAGTACTTC.

This chain uses TRBV29-1 with TRBJ1-2, with a possible D match to TRBD1 (6 bases). Germline V CDR1 and CDR2: SQVTM, ANQGSEA. Trimming took 6 bases from V and 2 from J, leaving 16 bases between them. The CDR3 runs 14 residues. The CDR3 nucleotides read TGCAGCGTAGCTCGACAGGTACCCAACTATGGCTACACCTTC. Protein sequence: CSVARQVPNYGYTF.

The chain is built from TRBV15 and TRBJ2-7; unclear D gene. This CDR3 is built from 13 residues. V was shortened by 4 bases and J by 1 base, with 8 bases between the two germline ends. The germline V gene encodes CDR1 LNHNV and CDR2 YYDKDF (reference sequence). In nucleotides, the CDR3 is TGTGCCACCAGCATTGGGCCATCCTACGAGCAGTACTTC. As protein: CATSIGPSYEQYF.

The chain recombines TRBV12-3 or TRBV12-4 with TRBJ2-3; the match to TRBD2 covers 8 bases. The CDR3 length is 16 residues. The junction had 9 bases not matched to a gene; V was cut back by 2 bases and J by 5 bases. In DNA form, the CDR3 reads TGTGCCAGCAGTTTATATCTCGGGGGGGCCGGAGATACGCAGTATTTT. This encodes CASSLYLGGAGDTQYF.

This sequence joins TRBV27 and TRBJ1-2; 8 bases are shared with TRBD1. The CDR3 consists of 15 residues. CDR1 MNHEY and CDR2 SMNVEV come from the germline V gene (reference sequence). Unmatched junction bases numbered 9, after V lost 3 bases and J lost 6 bases. In nucleotides, the CDR3 is TGTGCCAGCAGTTTGAGACAGGGGTTCCGAGATGGCTACACCTTC. It specifies CASSLRQGFRDGYTF.

As concerns this clonotype: At one boundary the junction diverges from the germline segment, which might be a read error. The V and J genes are TRBV11-1 and TRBJ1-2, with 7 bases that match TRBD1. This CDR3 has 16 amino acids. Germline loops: CDR1 SGHAT, CDR2 FQDESV (reference sequence). CDR3 amino acids: CASSIARDSSNYGYTF. For the CDR3, the DNA is TGTGCCAGCAGCATAGCCCGGGACAGCTCTAACTATGGCTACACCTTC.

Regarding this clonotype: A much larger clone lies one base from this, so it may be a read error. The chain employs TRBV29-1 and TRBJ2-1, with 9 bases matching TRBD1. Per germline, CDR1 SQVTM and CDR2 ANQGSEA. The CDR3 extends over 13 amino acids. V gave up 6 bases and J gave up 5 bases; unmatched junction bases: 5. CDR3 amino acids: CSVGTGRHNEQFF. The CDR3 nucleotides read TGCAGCGTAGGGACAGGGAGACACAATGAGCAGTTCTTC.